The 30 T cell receptor beta chains below come from one sample, sequenced in a study of T-cell memory formation after mild COVID-19. MiXCR, applied by TCRdb to the 5' RACE reads, yields one record per CDR3 protein. The table records under 450,000 distinct CDR3 sequences, 13% to 15% of them present only once. What was sequenced was PBMCs or a T cell subset sorted from them (not recorded which). The receptor source for this set is a young man who had mild COVID-19 (a few samples of this study predate the infection). Cell type and time point are not known.

The rearrangement joins TRBV2 to TRBJ1-3, with a weak D call TRBD1 (5 bases). The germline CDR1 and CDR2 sequences are SNHLY and FYNNEI. Trimming shortened V by 0 bases and J by 7 bases, and 13 bases separated the two germline ends. The length of the CDR3 is 15 residues. As DNA, the CDR3 is TGTGCCAGCAGTGAAGCTCAGGCAGGGATCAACACCATATATTTT. Its protein is CASSEAQAGINTIYF.

This clonotype showed up just a few times. This chain uses TRBV20-1 with TRBJ2-3; 9 nucleotides agree with TRBD2. CDR1 and CDR2 from the germline V gene are DFQATT and SNEGSKA (reference sequence). Trimming at V came to 3 bases and at J to 2 bases, leaving 6 bases not matched to a gene. CDR3 length: 15 amino acids. CDR3 DNA: TGCAGTGCTAGGACGACTAGCGGAAACACAGATACGCAGTATTTT. Its protein product is CSARTTSGNTDTQYF.

This clonotype was detected a few times. The rearrangement links TRBV6-1 to TRBJ1-2; D unclear. CDR1 and CDR2 from the germline V gene are MNHNS and SASEGT. Trimming took off 3 bases at V and 8 bases at J, with 7 bases between the two ends. CDR3 length: 11 residues. This chain's CDR3 is CASSESVGYTF. The CDR3 DNA is TGTGCCAGCAGTGAGTCTGTCGGCTACACCTTC.

This clonotype was observed a few times. The chain couples TRBV19 to TRBJ2-4; D possibly corresponds to TRBD2 (5 bases). The germline V gene has CDR1 LNHDA and CDR2 SQIVND (reference sequence). The CDR3 runs to 15 residues. The V end was cut by 5 bases, the J end by 7 bases, with 18 bases between. DNA of the CDR3: TGTGCCAGTAGTCGGACTCCCACCTCGACCAACATTCAGTACTTC. Its protein is CASSRTPTSTNIQYF.

This clonotype showed up just a few times. The chain joins TRBV28 to TRBJ1-6; 10 bases align to TRBD1. The CDR3 contains 15 residues. Germline V gene sequence: CDR1 MDHEN, CDR2 SYDVKM. The junction had 2 bases not matched to a gene; V was cut back by 3 bases and J by 6 bases. As DNA, the CDR3 is TGTGCCAGCAGTTTGGGGACAGGGGTTAATTCACCCCTCCACTTT. It is translated as CASSLGTGVNSPLHF.

This clonotype appeared a few times. The chain joins TRBV28 to TRBJ2-1; 7 bases agree with TRBD1. Trimming took 4 bases from V and 0 from J; bases not matched to a gene: 12. This CDR3 is built from 18 residues. Per the germline V gene, CDR1 is MDHEN and CDR2 is SYDVKM. The CDR3, as DNA: TGTGCCAGCAGTTCTCTCTCTGGGACAGTCAGCTCCTACAATGAGCAGTTCTTC. It encodes CASSSLSGTVSSYNEQFF. Looking up the rest from reference TRBV28 and TRBJ2-1 gives the full variable domain: DVKVTQSSRYLVKRTGEKVFLECVQDMDHENMFWYRQDPGLGLRLIYFSYDVKMKEKGDIPEGYSVSREKKERFSLILESASTNQTSMYLCASSSLSGTVSSYNEQFFGPGTRLTVL.

This clonotype was detected a few times. The rearrangement joins TRBV7-8 to TRBJ1-5, with D maybe TRBD1 (5 bases). V gave up 0 bases and J gave up 2 bases, with 11 bases separating them. The CDR3 has 16 amino acids. Germline CDR1 reads SGHVS; CDR2 reads FQNEAQ. The CDR3 DNA reads as TGTGCCAGCAGCTTAGCGAAGGGACGAGGCAATCAGCCCCAGCATTTT. Its translation: CASSLAKGRGNQPQHF.

This clonotype turned up a few times. The chain joins TRBV6-2 or TRBV6-3 to TRBJ1-2; D is unclear. The V gene's germline CDR1 is MNHEY and CDR2 SVGEGT. Trimming took off 8 bases at V and 5 bases at J, with 12 bases between the two ends. The CDR3 runs to 12 residues. DNA of the CDR3: TGTGCCAGCTCTCCCAGCGTATATGGCTACACCTTC. Translation gives CASSPSVYGYTF.

This sequence joins TRBV24-1 and TRBJ2-1; either TRBD1 or TRBD2 may fit D (6 bases each). In germline, CDR1 is KGHDR, CDR2 SFDVKD. There are 15 residues in the CDR3. V was shortened by 7 bases and J by 3 bases, with 15 bases between the two germline ends. CDR3 loop: CATRTTGGSYNEQFF. The CDR3 coding sequence is TGTGCCACCAGGACTACCGGGGGCAGCTACAATGAGCAGTTCTTC.

The rearrangement joins TRBV7-2 to TRBJ2-5; 9 bases are a match to TRBD1. CDR1 is SGHTA, CDR2 FQGNSA, per germline. With 4 bases clipped from V and 7 bases from J, the junction kept 13 bases outside the gene matches. The CDR3 is 16 amino acids. This CDR3 is CASSSTGGIGSRTQYF. The CDR3 region has the DNA TGTGCCAGCAGCTCCACAGGGGGCATAGGTAGTAGGACCCAGTACTTC.

This clonotype occurred many times. The V call is TRBV20-1, the J call TRBJ2-5, with D possibly matching TRBD2 (6 bases). CDR1 and CDR2 (germline): DFQATT, SNEGSKA (reference sequence). V shed 0 bases and J shed 2 bases, with 10 bases lying between them. There are 14 residues in the CDR3. CDR3 DNA: TGCAGTGCTAGAGATGTGGGGGGACAAGAGACCCAGTACTTC. Translating gives CSARDVGGQETQYF.

This clonotype has only a few counts. The chain couples TRBV20-1 to TRBJ2-7; 7 bases align to TRBD1. This CDR3 is 12 amino acids long. Germline CDR1 reads DFQATT; CDR2 reads SNEGSKA (reference sequence). Germline trimming cut 3 bases from V and 4 bases from J; bases unmatched to any gene: 3. CDR3 bases: TGCAGTGCTAGCCACAGGGGTTACGAGCAGTACTTC. The encoded protein is CSASHRGYEQYF.

V gene TRBV7-3 combines with J gene TRBJ2-1, with 10 bases lining up with TRBD2. V gave up 6 bases and J gave up 6 bases; unmatched junction bases: 2. The germline V gene encodes CDR1 SGHTA and CDR2 FQGTGA. The CDR3 sequence is 13 residues long. The CDR3 nucleotides read TGTGCCAGCAGGGCTAGCGGGGGCAATGAGCAGTTCTTC. Residues: CASRASGGNEQFF.

The chain links TRBV7-7 to TRBJ2-3; D may be TRBD2 (6 bases). The CDR3 has 15 residues. V shed 3 bases and J shed 0 bases, with 10 bases lying between them. Germline V gives CDR1 SSHAT, CDR2 FNYEAQ (reference sequence). The CDR3 DNA reads as TGTGCCAGCAGCTTCGGGGGAACTAGCACAGATACGCAGTATTTT. It codes for CASSFGGTSTDTQYF.

This clonotype showed up just a few times. The V and J genes are TRBV5-1 and TRBJ2-1; 9 nucleotides match TRBD1. Trimming removed 5 bases from V and 1 base from J; junction bases left unmatched: 4. CDR3 size: 15 residues. The germline V gene encodes CDR1 SGHRS and CDR2 YFSETQ. CDR3 sequence (DNA): TGCGCCAGCAGGTGGGACAGGGAGTCCTACAATGAGCAGTTCTTC. Translating it yields CASRWDRESYNEQFF.

This clonotype was observed many times. The chain has TRBV7-9 and TRBJ2-7; D is uncertain. CDR3 length: 14 residues. Germline V gene lookup returns CDR1 SEHNR and CDR2 FQNEAQ (reference sequence). V was pared by 1 base and J by 2 bases, with 9 bases between. The CDR3 protein is CASSLDRATYEQYF. The CDR3, as DNA: TGTGCCAGCAGCTTAGATCGGGCCACCTACGAGCAGTACTTC.

This clonotype has ten or more counts. The chain employs TRBV11-2 and TRBJ2-5; no clear D. TRBJ2-3 matches the DNA end more closely, so the J call is doubtful. CDR1 and CDR2 from the germline V gene are SGHAT and FQNNGV. The CDR3 runs to 11 residues. CDR3 coding DNA: TGTGCCAGCAGCTTAGCTGGTACGCAGTATTTT. Its translation is CASSLAGTQYF.

This chain connects TRBV6-2 or TRBV6-3 to TRBJ2-3; TRBD1 might be the D (7 bases). This CDR3 is built from 15 residues. In germline, CDR1 is MNHEY, CDR2 SVGEGT. V lost 5 bases and J 2 bases, leaving 14 bases between the germline ends. The CDR3 reads CASSGRGQPTDTQYF. The CDR3 DNA follows: TGTGCCAGCAGTGGGCGGGGACAGCCCACAGATACGCAGTATTTT.

This clonotype has ten or more counts. The rearrangement joins TRBV2 to TRBJ2-5, with D hard to call. Germline CDR1 is SNHLY and CDR2 is FYNNEI. CDR3 length: 10 amino acids. The V gene lost 4 bases and the J gene lost 5 bases, with 2 bases spanning the gap. CDR3 sequence: CASSVETQYF. CDR3 nucleotides: TGTGCCAGCAGTGTGGAGACCCAGTACTTC.

The gene calls are TRBV14 and TRBJ2-4; 11 nucleotides agree with TRBD1. V was clipped by 1 base and J by 2 bases; unmatched bases: 4. The CDR3 runs to 17 residues. The germline gives CDR1 SGHDN, CDR2 FVKESK. CDR3: CASSQGTGGASKNIQYF. As DNA, the CDR3 is TGTGCCAGCAGCCAAGGGACAGGGGGCGCTTCCAAAAACATTCAGTACTTC.

This clonotype was detected ten times or more. This sequence joins TRBV29-1 and TRBJ2-1; 7 nucleotides agree with TRBD1. With 6 bases clipped from V and 2 bases from J, the junction kept 13 bases outside the gene matches. Germline CDR1 reads SQVTM; CDR2 reads ANQGSEA. CDR3 size: 16 residues. The CDR3 nucleotides are TGCAGCGTCTTCTTACAGGGGAGTGGGGCCTACAATGAGCAGTTCTTC. The encoded protein is CSVFLQGSGAYNEQFF.

This clonotype came up many times. The rearrangement joins TRBV20-1 to TRBJ2-5, with D unresolved. From germline, CDR1 is DFQATT and CDR2 SNEGSKA (reference sequence). With 6 bases removed from V and 4 bases from J, the gap between germline ends came to 9 bases. This CDR3 has 11 residues. The CDR3 DNA follows: TGCAGTGCCCCCCGTGTAGAGACCCAGTACTTC. Residues: CSAPRVETQYF.

This clonotype was recorded a few times. The V and J genes are TRBV5-1 and TRBJ1-3; D perhaps matches TRBD1 (5 bases). Trimming took off 3 bases at V and 2 bases at J, with 12 bases between the two ends. Germline V lookup: CDR1 SGHRS, CDR2 YFSETQ. The CDR3 has 15 amino acids. CDR3 residues: CASSWGSAAGNTIYF. CDR3 DNA: TGCGCCAGCAGCTGGGGGTCGGCTGCTGGAAACACCATATATTTT.

This clonotype was counted only a few times. V is TRBV30 and J is TRBJ2-2; D unresolved. The CDR3 runs to 11 residues. The V gene lost 5 bases and the J gene lost 5 bases, with 6 bases spanning the gap. Per the germline V gene, CDR1 is GTSNPN and CDR2 is SVGIG (reference sequence). CDR3 DNA sequence: TGTGCCTGGGACCTTACCGGGGAGCTGTTTTTT. Translating it yields CAWDLTGELFF.

This chain uses TRBV9 with TRBJ1-2; 7 bases agree with TRBD1. Germline CDR1 and CDR2: SGDLS and YYNGEE. The CDR3 loop spans 14 amino acids. Unmatched junction bases numbered 5, after V lost 4 bases and J lost 2 bases. In nucleotides, the CDR3 is TGTGCCAGCAGCCTTGGGGACAGCAACTATGGCTACACCTTC. Translated, it gives CASSLGDSNYGYTF.

Concerning this clonotype: This may come from a read error, since a much larger clone is one base off. Without the conserved terminal phenylalanine or tryptophan, this CDR3 likely stems from a read error. This chain connects TRBV6-2 or TRBV6-3 to TRBJ2-1; 10 bases are a match to TRBD2. The CDR3 sequence is 16 residues long. The junction had 5 bases not matched to a gene; V was cut back by 5 bases and J by 1 base. Germline-derived CDR1 and CDR2 are MNHEY and SVGEGT. CDR3 in amino acids: CASSGVLAGSYNEQFL. The CDR3 nucleotides read TGTGCCAGCAGTGGGGTACTAGCGGGGTCCTACAATGAGCAGTTCTTA.

In this sample, this clonotype turned up a few times. This chain uses TRBV5-1 with TRBJ2-5; TRBD2 is a possible D gene (6 bases). Germline V gives CDR1 SGHRS, CDR2 YFSETQ. This CDR3 comprises 15 residues. Trimming took off 5 bases at V and 2 bases at J, with 16 bases between the two ends. CDR3 sequence reads: CASRGTGGIQETQYF. In DNA, the CDR3 is TGCGCCAGCAGGGGAACCGGGGGAATTCAAGAGACCCAGTACTTC. The full variable domain, rest sourced from reference TRBV5-1 and TRBJ2-5, is KAGVTQTPRYLIKTRGQQVTLSCSPISGHRSVSWYQQTPGQGLQFLFEYFSETQRNKGNFPGRFSGRQFSNSRSEMNVSTLELGDSALYLCASRGTGGIQETQYFGPGTRLLVL.

The CDR3 here is CASRPDRRNEAFF. The CDR3 region has the DNA TGTGCCAGCAGACCCGACAGGAGGAACGAAGCTTTCTTT. The V call is TRBV6-2 or TRBV6-3, the J call TRBJ1-1; the D gene is possibly TRBD1 (6 bases). V was cut by 6 bases and J by 8 bases, with 16 bases left in between. The CDR3 runs to 13 residues. Per the germline V gene, CDR1 is MNHEY and CDR2 is SVGEGT.

The chain has TRBV6-5 and TRBJ2-3, with D maybe TRBD2 (7 bases). V lost 4 bases, J lost 4 bases, and 21 bases lay in between. This CDR3 region has 17 residues. Germline CDR1 is MNHEY and CDR2 is SVGAGI. The CDR3 DNA sequence: TGTGCCAGCAGTTTCCTAGGAAGGGGGGGGCTATCAGATACGCAGTATTTT. It codes for CASSFLGRGGLSDTQYF.

This clonotype has more than one count but fewer than ten. The rearrangement uses TRBV5-1 and TRBJ2-3; 8 bases line up with TRBD2. CDR1 SGHRS and CDR2 YFSETQ come from the germline V gene. The length of the CDR3 is 17 residues. The ends lost 5 bases at V and 6 bases at J; junction bases unmatched: 17. The CDR3 here is CASSYLMAGGPMDTQYF. The DNA for the CDR3 is TGCGCCAGCAGTTACCTTATGGCGGGGGGCCCTATGGATACGCAGTATTTT.